This TCR beta chain was captured by sequencing in a study of cytomegalovirus exposure and HLA in healthy donors. Study context: Researchers previously reported finding roughly 120 million unique TCR beta sequences from 150 million to 200 million T cells.

Whole-study findings and limits: Being indistinguishable, some V segments were excluded, TRBV6-2 and TRBV6-3 among them. V- and J-gene trimming in TCR beta was tied to a missense DCLRE1C variant by an analysis performed later.

With respect to this clone: The antigen is not known.

Trimming left V 5 bases short and J 8 bases short, with 15 bases between. Germline CDR1 reads SGHTA; CDR2 reads FQGNSA. This CDR3 has 14 amino acids. The PCR made use of 60 Vbeta and 13 Jbeta primers. Using immunoSEQ multiplex PCR, the repertoire was profiled, and TCRdb retains in-frame clones only, with some absent. The top ten hold about 3% of the sample, which has roughly 93,000 clones, over 60% seen once. The sequenced sample was PBMCs. This receptor was identified in a man aged 40-49 years in good health and CMV-seronegative. The rearrangement links TRBV7-2 to TRBJ1-4; unclear D gene. The CDR3, as DNA: TGTGCCAGCAGCCAAGTTGGGCACGACGAAAAACTGTTTTTT. Encoded protein: CASSQVGHDEKLFF. The complete variable domain, with remaining parts taken from reference TRBV7-2 and TRBJ1-4, reads GAGVSQSPSNKVTEKGKDVELRCDPISGHTALYWYRQSLGQGLEFLIYFQGNSAPDKSGLPSDRFSAERTGGSVSTLTIQRTQQEDSAVYLCASSQVGHDEKLFFGSGTQLSVL.